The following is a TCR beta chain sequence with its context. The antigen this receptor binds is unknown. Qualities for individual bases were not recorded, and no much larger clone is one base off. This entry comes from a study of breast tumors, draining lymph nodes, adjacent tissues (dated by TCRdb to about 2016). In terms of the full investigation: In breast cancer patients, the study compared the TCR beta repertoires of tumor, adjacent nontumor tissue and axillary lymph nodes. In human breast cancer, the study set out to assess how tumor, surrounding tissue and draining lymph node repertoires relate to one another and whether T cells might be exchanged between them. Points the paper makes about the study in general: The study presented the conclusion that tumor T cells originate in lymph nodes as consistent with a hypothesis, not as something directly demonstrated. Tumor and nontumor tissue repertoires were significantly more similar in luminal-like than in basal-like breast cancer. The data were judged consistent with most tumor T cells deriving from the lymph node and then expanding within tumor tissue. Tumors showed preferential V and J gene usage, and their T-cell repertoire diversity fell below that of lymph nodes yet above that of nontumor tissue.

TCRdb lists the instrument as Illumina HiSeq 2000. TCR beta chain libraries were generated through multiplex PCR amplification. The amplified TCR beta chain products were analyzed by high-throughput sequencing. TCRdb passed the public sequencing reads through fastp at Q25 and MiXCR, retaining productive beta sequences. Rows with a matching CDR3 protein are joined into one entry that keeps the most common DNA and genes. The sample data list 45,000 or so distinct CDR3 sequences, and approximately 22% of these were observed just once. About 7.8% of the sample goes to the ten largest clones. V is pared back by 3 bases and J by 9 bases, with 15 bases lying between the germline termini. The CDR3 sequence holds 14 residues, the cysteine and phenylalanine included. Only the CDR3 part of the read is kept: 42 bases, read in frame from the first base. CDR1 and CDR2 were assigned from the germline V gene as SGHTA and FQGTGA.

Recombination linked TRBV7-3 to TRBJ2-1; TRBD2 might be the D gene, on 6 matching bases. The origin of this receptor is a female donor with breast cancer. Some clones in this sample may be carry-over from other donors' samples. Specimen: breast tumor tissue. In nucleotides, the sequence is TGTGCCAGCAGCTTGGGGCCCCAGGAGGGTGAGCAGTTCTTC. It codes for CASSLGPQEGEQFF.